Below, 28 T cell receptor beta chains from the same sample are listed, as sequenced in a study of CD4 T cells in relation to SARS-CoV-2 and coronaviruses. The repertoire was sequenced with immunoSEQ multiplex PCR; TCRdb's copy has only in-frame clones and lacks some. The profile shows some 23,000 clones, approximately 72% of them singletons. Before the COVID-19 pandemic, during about 2010-2018, CD4+ T cells were taken from unexposed donors. CD4+ T cells were isolated from the cells after less than 13 days of culture. For these TCRs, the target antigens are not known. Sample: CD4+ T cells from PBMCs, cultured in vitro. The receptors come from a human donor in good health.

This rearrangement joins TRBV7-8 to TRBJ1-2; no definite D call. Germline CDR1 and CDR2: SGHVS and FQNEAQ. The CDR3 is 14 amino acids. The V gene lost 2 bases and the J gene lost 6 bases, with 13 bases spanning the gap. The CDR3 DNA reads as TGTGCCAGCAGCTTAACGTCATGGGGAAATGGCTACACCTTC. Protein: CASSLTSWGNGYTF.

This clone is a singleton in its sample. The chain employs TRBV7-9 and TRBJ1-1; unclear D gene. CDR3 size: 16 residues. V dropped 1 base and J dropped 0 bases, with 12 bases sitting between them. Looked up from germline, CDR1 is SEHNR and CDR2 is FQNEAQ (reference sequence). The chain's CDR3 is CASSLGDTGLNTEAFF. The CDR3 DNA follows: TGTGCCAGCAGCTTAGGTGATACTGGGCTGAACACTGAAGCTTTCTTT.

This clone was seen once. The chain has TRBV19 and TRBJ2-1; 7 positions match TRBD2. This CDR3 has 14 amino acids. J gave up 2 bases and V 6 bases, and 4 bases lay outside the gene matches. Germline V lookup: CDR1 LNHDA, CDR2 SQIVND (reference sequence). The CDR3 protein is CASSPGTTYNEQFF. CDR3 nucleotide sequence: TGTGCCAGTAGCCCCGGGACTACCTACAATGAGCAGTTCTTC.

J is TRBJ1-5 and V is TRBV12-3 or TRBV12-4; the D is unclear. This CDR3 has 11 residues. V was pared by 5 bases and J by 4 bases, with 3 bases between. DNA for the CDR3: TGTGCCAGCAGTCTTAATCAGCCCCAGCATTTT. Translated: CASSLNQPQHF.

The genes are TRBV10-2 and TRBJ2-3; 9 bases align to TRBD2. The CDR3 is 16 amino acids. Trimming cost V 7 bases and J 1 base; bases outside gene matches: 9. CDR1 and CDR2 (germline): WSHSY, SAAADI. The CDR3 bases are TGCGCCAGCACGGGTTTTGCGGGAGGGCGCACAGATACGCAGTATTTT. Its translation: CASTGFAGGRTDTQYF.

CDR3 sequence: CASSKERSGVHYEQYF. The CDR3, as DNA: TGTGCCAGCAGCAAAGAAAGGTCAGGGGTCCACTACGAGCAGTACTTC. V usage is TRBV21-1 and J usage is TRBJ2-7; TRBD1 is the table's D call and was not checked against the DNA. TRBV21-1 is an annotated pseudogene. CDR3 length equals 16 residues.

CDR3 in DNA: TGTGCCAGCGGTTACACAGATACGCAGTATTTT. It specifies CASGYTDTQYF. The V and J genes are TRBV25-1 and TRBJ2-3; D unresolved. CDR3 length: 11 residues. Trimming cost V 8 bases and J 2 bases, with 5 bases left between them. Germline V lookup: CDR1 MGHDK, CDR2 SYGVNS.

The rearrangement joins TRBV19 to TRBJ1-5; 9 bases align to TRBD1. Germline lookup yields CDR1 LNHDA and CDR2 SQIVND (reference sequence). The CDR3 sequence is 15 residues long. V lost 8 bases to trimming and J lost 0 bases; unmatched junction nucleotides: 5. For the CDR3, the DNA is TGTGCCAGTGACAGGGGGGGGCGTAGCAATCAGCCCCAGCATTTT. This encodes CASDRGGRSNQPQHF.

In its sample, this clone was seen once. The V call is TRBV7-3, the J call TRBJ2-1; D uncertain. CDR1 and CDR2 from the germline V gene are SGHTA and FQGTGA. This CDR3 region has 12 residues. The V end lost 0 bases, the J end lost 8 bases, and 5 bases lay between the germline ends. The CDR3 DNA follows: TGTGCCAGCAGCTTAACCCCGGATGAGCAGTTCTTC. As protein: CASSLTPDEQFF.

This chain uses TRBV11-3 with TRBJ2-1; possible D gene TRBD2, 5 bases. The CDR3 is 15 amino acids. The germline gives CDR1 SGHNT, CDR2 YENEEA. Trimming pared 3 bases from V and 4 bases from J, leaving 13 bases between. The CDR3, as DNA: TGTGCCAGCAGCTTGAGAGGAGGATTATACAATGAGCAGTTCTTC. Its protein is CASSLRGGLYNEQFF.

The rearrangement links TRBV5-6 to TRBJ1-2; D gene ambiguous. Germline CDR1 reads SGHDT; CDR2 reads YYEEEE. V lost 2 bases and J 10 bases, leaving 9 bases between the germline ends. This CDR3 is 11 amino acids long. The CDR3 nucleotides read TGTGCCAGCAGCTTAATGGTAGACTACACCTTC. Its translation: CASSLMVDYTF.

This chain connects TRBV14 to TRBJ1-1; D remains ambiguous. The CDR3 sequence is 13 residues long. Germline loops: CDR1 SGHDN, CDR2 FVKESK. V was shortened by 3 bases and J by 1 base, with 6 bases between the two germline ends. The CDR3 region has the DNA TGTGCCAGCAGCCAGGCCCCGAACACTGAAGCTTTCTTT. This codes for CASSQAPNTEAFF.

The chain recombines TRBV3-1 (or the pseudogene TRBV3-2) with TRBJ1-1; 7 bases are shared with TRBD1. There are 15 residues in the CDR3. Germline V gene sequence: CDR1 LGHDT, CDR2 YNNKEL (reference sequence). Unmatched junction bases numbered 8, after V lost 6 bases and J lost 1 base. CDR3 in DNA: TGTGCCAGCAGGCGACAGGGTTCGGGGAACACTGAAGCTTTCTTT. Amino acid sequence: CASRRQGSGNTEAFF.

The chain employs TRBV5-1 and TRBJ1-4, with D unresolved. Trimming cost V 0 bases and J 8 bases, with 14 bases left between them. CDR3 length: 15 residues. Germline V gene sequence: CDR1 SGHRS, CDR2 YFSETQ. The CDR3 nucleotides are TGCGCCAGCAGCTTGGTTGGGAGGGTAGAAGAAAAACTGTTTTTT. This translates into CASSLVGRVEEKLFF.

The genes are TRBV11-3 and TRBJ2-1; 7 bases map to TRBD2. The CDR3 loop spans 15 amino acids. CDR1 and CDR2 from the germline V gene are SGHNT and YENEEA. With 1 base clipped from V and 6 bases from J, the junction kept 6 bases outside the gene matches. CDR3 protein: CASSLGATSSNEQFF. The CDR3 bases are TGTGCCAGCAGCTTAGGAGCGACTAGCAGCAATGAGCAGTTCTTC.

This clone was seen a single time. Here the CDR3 DNA reads TGTGCCAGCAGTGTGGAAGCGGACAGATACAATGAGCAGTTCTTC. This codes for CASSVEADRYNEQFF. V usage is TRBV6-4 and J usage is TRBJ2-1; possible D gene TRBD1, 6 bases. Germline V gene data show CDR1 as MRHNA and CDR2 as SNTAGT. This CDR3 is 15 amino acids long. V was trimmed by 4 bases and J by 4 bases, leaving 14 bases between them.

The chain combines TRBV18 with TRBJ2-4; D unclear. The CDR3 consists of 12 residues. Trimming stripped 2 bases from V and 8 bases from J, with 7 bases between. The germline CDR1 and CDR2 sequences are KGHSH and LQKENI. Here the CDR3 DNA reads TGTGCCAGCTCACCAGCCGGTGACATTCAGTACTTC. It is translated as CASSPAGDIQYF.

The chain uses TRBV19 and TRBJ2-1, with 9 bases lining up with TRBD2. Germline loops: CDR1 LNHDA, CDR2 SQIVND (reference sequence). CDR3 length equals 17 residues. Trimming took 4 bases from V and 5 from J; bases not matched to a gene: 12. CDR3 coding DNA: TGTGCCAGTAGTAATGGTTTGCCTAGCGGGATCAACAATGAGCAGTTCTTC. It codes for CASSNGLPSGINNEQFF.

For the CDR3, the DNA is TGTGCCACCAGCAGGGAAGTCGGGGAGCTGTTTTTT. Translated: CATSREVGELFF. This chain uses TRBV15 with TRBJ2-2; D is uncertain. Trimming took 3 bases from V and 7 from J, leaving 6 bases between them. The CDR3 is made up of 12 amino acids. Germline V gene sequence: CDR1 LNHNV, CDR2 YYDKDF (reference sequence).

The chain uses TRBV11-2 and TRBJ2-7; 9 bases agree with TRBD1. The CDR3 spans 15 residues. The V segment lost 2 bases and the J segment 4 bases; nucleotides outside the gene matches: 6. Germline V gene data show CDR1 as SGHAT and CDR2 as FQNNGV. The CDR3 region has the DNA TGTGCCAGCAGCTTATTAGGGACAGGGTCATACGAGCAGTACTTC. Encoded protein: CASSLLGTGSYEQYF.

This clone was counted only a few times. The rearrangement uses TRBV7-9 and TRBJ1-1; D call uncertain. The CDR3 contains 14 residues. V gave up 4 bases and J gave up 3 bases, with 12 bases separating them. The germline V gene has CDR1 SEHNR and CDR2 FQNEAQ (reference sequence). CDR3 nucleotide sequence: TGTGCCAGCAGCTATGGAGGGTCAGACACTGAAGCTTTCTTT. This sequence encodes CASSYGGSDTEAFF.

This sequence joins TRBV7-2 and TRBJ2-2; D call uncertain. Germline V CDR1 and CDR2: SGHTA, FQGNSA. V was shortened by 6 bases and J by 3 bases, with 11 bases between the two germline ends. The CDR3 is 14 amino acids. Here the CDR3 reads CASRSLNHTGELFF. The CDR3 coding sequence is TGTGCCAGCAGGAGCCTAAACCACACCGGGGAGCTGTTTTTT.

This chain links TRBV30 with TRBJ1-3; 9 nucleotides match TRBD1. The J segment lost 4 bases and the V segment lost 1 base, leaving 2 bases of the junction unmatched. CDR3 length: 14 amino acids. Germline V gene data show CDR1 as GTSNPN and CDR2 as SVGIG (reference sequence). CDR3: CAWSGDRVGNTIYF. The CDR3 coding sequence is TGTGCCTGGAGTGGGGACAGGGTCGGAAACACCATATATTTT.

The CDR3 DNA reads TGTGCCAGCAGCCGTACCGGGACTAATGAGCAGTTCTTC. Translated: CASSRTGTNEQFF. The chain combines TRBV7-9 with TRBJ2-1, with D possibly being TRBD2 (6 bases). The CDR3 has 13 amino acids. Trimming shortened V by 5 bases and J by 7 bases, and 12 bases separated the two germline ends. CDR1 SEHNR and CDR2 FQNEAQ come from the germline V gene (reference sequence).

This chain uses TRBV12-3 or TRBV12-4 with TRBJ2-3; no clear D. This CDR3 is built from 13 residues. V was cut by 0 bases and J by 3 bases, with 4 bases left in between. DNA for the CDR3: TGTGCCAGCAGTTTAGCTGGGACAGATACGCAGTATTTT. Translation: CASSLAGTDTQYF.

This clone was seen a single time. The gene calls are TRBV2 and TRBJ1-5; TRBD1 agrees at 9 bases. Germline CDR1 and CDR2: SNHLY and FYNNEI. The CDR3 runs 13 residues. V shed 6 bases, J shed 6 bases, and the junction held 3 bases outside the gene matches. This CDR3 is CASRQQGAQPQHF. The CDR3 DNA follows: TGTGCCAGCAGGCAACAGGGGGCTCAGCCCCAGCATTTT.

In the case of this clone: A much larger clone sits a single nucleotide away, making a read error possible. The V gene is TRBV30, the J gene TRBJ1-2, with a possible D match to TRBD1 (5 bases). The V end lost 8 bases, the J end lost 10 bases, and 11 bases lay between the germline ends. The length of the CDR3 is 9 residues. Germline V gene sequence: CDR1 GTSNPN, CDR2 SVGIG (reference sequence). This CDR3 is CAAGVNYTF. The CDR3 DNA reads as TGTGCCGCGGGGGTTAACTACACCTTC.

The chain is built from TRBV10-3 and TRBJ1-2, with 7 bases fitting TRBD1. CDR3 length: 14 residues. J lost 7 bases, V lost 4 bases, and 9 bases had no gene match. Germline CDR1 and CDR2: ENHRY and SYGVKD. Here the CDR3 reads CAISGTGDSLGYTF. Here the CDR3 DNA reads TGTGCCATCAGTGGGACAGGAGATTCCCTTGGCTACACCTTC.